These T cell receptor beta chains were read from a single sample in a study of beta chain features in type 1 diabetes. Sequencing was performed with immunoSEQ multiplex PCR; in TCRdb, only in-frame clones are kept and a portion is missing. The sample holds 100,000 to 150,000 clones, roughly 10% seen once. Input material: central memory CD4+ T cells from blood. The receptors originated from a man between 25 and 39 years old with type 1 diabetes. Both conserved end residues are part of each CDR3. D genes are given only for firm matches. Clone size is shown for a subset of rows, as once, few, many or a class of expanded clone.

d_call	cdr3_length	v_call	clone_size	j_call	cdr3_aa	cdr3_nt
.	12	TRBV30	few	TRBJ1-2	CAWSLQAGGYTF	TGTGCCTGGAGTTTACAGGCTGGTGGCTACACCTTC
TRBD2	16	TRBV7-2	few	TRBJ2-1	CASSLAASGGLYEQFF	TGTGCCAGCAGCTTAGCGGCTAGCGGGGGACTGTATGAGCAGTTCTTC
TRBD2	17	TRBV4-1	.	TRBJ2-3	CASSSRGSGGPTDTQYF	TGCGCCAGCAGCTCCCGGGGTAGCGGGGGACCCACAGATACGCAGTATTTT
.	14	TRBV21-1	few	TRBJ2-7	CASSKKNEPYEQYF	TGTGCCAGCAGCAAAAAAAACGAGCCCTACGAGCAGTACTTC
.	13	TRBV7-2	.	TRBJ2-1	CASTEGGYNEQFF	TGTGCCAGCACCGAGGGGGGGTACAATGAGCAGTTCTTC
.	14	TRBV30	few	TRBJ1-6	CAWSPDRGWSPLHF	TGTGCCTGGAGCCCCGACCGGGGTTGGTCACCCCTCCACTTT
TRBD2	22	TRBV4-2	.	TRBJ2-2	CASSQYPREERGGPTNTGELFF	TGTGCCAGCAGCCAATACCCCCGGGAAGAGCGGGGGGGTCCTACGAACACCGGGGAGCTGTTTTTT
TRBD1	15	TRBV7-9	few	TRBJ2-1	CASSLIGTVGNEQFF	TGTGCCAGCAGCTTAATTGGGACAGTGGGCAATGAGCAGTTCTTC
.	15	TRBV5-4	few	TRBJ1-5	CASSPGREWNQPQHF	TGTGCCAGCAGCCCCGGGAGGGAATGGAATCAGCCCCAGCATTTT
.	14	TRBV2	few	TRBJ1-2	CASIRQGRWYGYTF	TGTGCCAGCATTCGCCAGGGTCGGTGGTATGGCTACACCTTC
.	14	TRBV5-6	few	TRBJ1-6	CASSLRETNSPLHF	TGTGCCAGCAGCTTAAGGGAGACCAATTCACCCCTCCACTTT
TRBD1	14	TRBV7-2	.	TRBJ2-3	CASSPRQGKDTQYF	TGTGCCAGCAGCCCGCGACAGGGGAAAGATACGCAGTATTTT
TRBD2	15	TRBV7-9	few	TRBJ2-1	CASRDAGTSGNEQFF	TGTGCCAGCAGGGATGCCGGGACTAGCGGTAATGAGCAGTTCTTC
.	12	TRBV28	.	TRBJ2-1	CASSLRRGEQFF	TGTGCCAGCAGTTTACGGCGGGGTGAGCAGTTCTTC
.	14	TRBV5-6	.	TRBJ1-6	CASSYGHYNSPLHF	TGTGCCAGCAGCTACGGACACTATAATTCACCCCTCCACTTT
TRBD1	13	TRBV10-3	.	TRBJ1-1	CAIRLTGEGEAFF	TGTGCCATCAGGTTGACAGGGGAGGGTGAAGCTTTCTTT
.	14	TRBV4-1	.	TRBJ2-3	CASSLKGGGGTQYF	TGCGCCAGCAGCCTGAAGGGAGGAGGCGGTACGCAGTATTTT
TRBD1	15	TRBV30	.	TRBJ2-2	CAWRARDRNTGELFF	TGTGCCTGGAGGGCGAGGGACAGAAACACCGGGGAGCTGTTTTTT
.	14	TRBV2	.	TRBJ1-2	CASSAGVANYGYTF	TGTGCCAGCAGTGCGGGAGTAGCTAACTATGGCTACACCTTC
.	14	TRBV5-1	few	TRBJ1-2	CASSLAGWGDGYTF	TGCGCCAGCAGCTTGGCCGGGTGGGGCGATGGCTACACCTTC
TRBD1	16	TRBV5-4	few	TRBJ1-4	CASSSTTGTGEEKLFF	TGTGCCAGCAGCTCTACTACCGGGACAGGGGAGGAAAAACTGTTTTTT
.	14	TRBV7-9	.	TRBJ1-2	CASSIDNPLTGYTF	TGTGCCAGCAGCATCGACAACCCCCTGACGGGCTACACCTTC
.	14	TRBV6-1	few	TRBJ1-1	CASSFEGWRTEAFF	TGTGCCAGCAGTTTTGAGGGCTGGAGAACTGAAGCTTTCTTT
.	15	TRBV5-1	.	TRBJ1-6	CASSSRDTQGSPLHF	TGCGCCAGCAGCAGCCGGGACACTCAAGGGTCACCCCTCCACTTT
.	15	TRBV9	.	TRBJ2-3	CASSGRSVETDTQYF	TGTGCCAGCAGCGGCCGTAGCGTCGAGACAGATACGCAGTATTTT
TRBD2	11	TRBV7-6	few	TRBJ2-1	CASSPGGAPFF	TGTGCCAGCAGCCCCGGGGGGGCCCCGTTCTTC
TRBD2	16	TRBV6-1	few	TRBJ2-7	CASSERGRTSSYEQYF	TGTGCCAGCAGTGAGCGTGGTAGGACTAGCTCCTACGAGCAGTACTTC
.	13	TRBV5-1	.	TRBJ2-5	CASSSFSSETQYF	TGCGCCAGCAGCTCCTTTAGCTCAGAGACCCAGTACTTC
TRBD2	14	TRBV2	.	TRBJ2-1	CASSGGGAYNEQFF	TGTGCCAGCAGTGGCGGGGGAGCTTACAATGAGCAGTTCTTC
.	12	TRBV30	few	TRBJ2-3	CAWSRGTDTQYF	TGTGCCTGGAGTCGGGGCACAGATACGCAGTATTTT
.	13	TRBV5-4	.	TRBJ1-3	CASSSGSGNTIYF	TGTGCCAGCAGCTCCGGCTCTGGAAACACCATATATTTT
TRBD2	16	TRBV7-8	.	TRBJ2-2	CASSLWAGVNTGELFF	TGTGCCAGCAGCTTGTGGGCGGGGGTGAACACCGGGGAGCTGTTTTTT
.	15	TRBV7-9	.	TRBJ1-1	CASSSNGVVGTEAFF	TGTGCCAGCAGCTCGAACGGGGTTGTCGGCACTGAAGCTTTCTTT
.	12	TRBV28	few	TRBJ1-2	CASSSSYYGYTF	TGTGCCAGCAGTTCCTCCTACTATGGCTACACCTTC
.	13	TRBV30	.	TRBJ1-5	CAWSGQENQPQHF	TGTGCCTGGAGTGGACAGGAGAATCAGCCCCAGCATTTT
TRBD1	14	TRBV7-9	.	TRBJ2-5	CASSSGQGAKTQYF	TGTGCCAGCAGCTCAGGACAGGGGGCGAAGACCCAGTACTTC
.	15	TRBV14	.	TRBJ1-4	CASSPGPGAGEKLFF	TGTGCCAGCAGCCCGGGGCCAGGGGCTGGTGAAAAACTGTTTTTT
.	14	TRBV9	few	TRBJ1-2	CASSVLSANYGYTF	TGTGCCAGCAGCGTATTGTCAGCTAACTATGGCTACACCTTC
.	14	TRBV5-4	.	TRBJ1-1	CASSSDFGNTEAFF	TGTGCCAGCAGCTCGGACTTCGGGAACACTGAAGCTTTCTTT
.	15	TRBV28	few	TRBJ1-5	CASSFPRGGMEPQHF	TGTGCCAGCAGTTTCCCTAGGGGGGGTATGGAGCCCCAGCATTTT
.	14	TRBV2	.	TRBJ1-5	CASNRQDSNQPQHF	TGTGCCAGCAACAGACAGGATAGCAATCAGCCCCAGCATTTT
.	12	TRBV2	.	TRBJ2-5	CASTGDQETQYF	TGTGCCAGCACAGGGGACCAAGAGACCCAGTACTTC
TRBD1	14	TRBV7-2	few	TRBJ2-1	CASSLRQGENEQFF	TGTGCCAGCAGCCTTCGACAGGGCGAGAATGAGCAGTTCTTC
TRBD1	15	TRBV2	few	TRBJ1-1	CASSWTGLGGTEAFF	TGTGCCAGCAGTTGGACAGGGCTAGGAGGCACTGAAGCTTTCTTT
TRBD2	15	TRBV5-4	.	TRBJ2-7	CASSLDPSGRRQQYF	TGTGCCAGCAGCTTGGACCCTAGCGGCCGTCGGCAGCAGTACTTC
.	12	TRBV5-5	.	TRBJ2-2	CASSSGTGELFF	TGTGCCAGCAGCTCCGGTACCGGGGAGCTGTTTTTT
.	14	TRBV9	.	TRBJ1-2	CASSDNRANYGYTF	TGTGCCAGCAGCGATAACAGGGCAAACTATGGCTACACCTTC
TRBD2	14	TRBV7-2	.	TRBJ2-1	CASRRGGSYNEQFF	TGTGCCAGCCGGCGGGGGGGCTCCTACAATGAGCAGTTCTTC
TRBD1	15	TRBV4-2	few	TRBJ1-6	CASSLDRDNNSPLHF	TGTGCCAGCAGCCTCGACAGGGATAATAATTCACCCCTCCACTTT
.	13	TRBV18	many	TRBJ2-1	CASSPLGRLEQFF	TGTGCCAGCTCACCACTCGGCCGACTTGAGCAGTTCTTC
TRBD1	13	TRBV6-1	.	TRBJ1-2	CASSERQGDGYTF	TGTGCCAGCAGTGAACGACAGGGGGATGGCTACACCTTC
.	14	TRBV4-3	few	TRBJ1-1	CASSQEMSNTEAFF	TGCGCCAGCAGCCAAGAAATGAGTAACACTGAAGCTTTCTTT
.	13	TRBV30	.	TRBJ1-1	CAWNPGGNTEAFF	TGTGCCTGGAACCCCGGGGGGAACACTGAAGCTTTCTTT
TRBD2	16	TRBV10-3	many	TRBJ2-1	CAIGDDGGGSYNEQFF	TGTGCCATCGGAGATGACGGCGGGGGCTCCTACAATGAGCAGTTCTTC
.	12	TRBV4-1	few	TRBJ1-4	CASSQRDEKLFF	TGCGCCAGCAGCCAACGGGATGAAAAACTGTTTTTT